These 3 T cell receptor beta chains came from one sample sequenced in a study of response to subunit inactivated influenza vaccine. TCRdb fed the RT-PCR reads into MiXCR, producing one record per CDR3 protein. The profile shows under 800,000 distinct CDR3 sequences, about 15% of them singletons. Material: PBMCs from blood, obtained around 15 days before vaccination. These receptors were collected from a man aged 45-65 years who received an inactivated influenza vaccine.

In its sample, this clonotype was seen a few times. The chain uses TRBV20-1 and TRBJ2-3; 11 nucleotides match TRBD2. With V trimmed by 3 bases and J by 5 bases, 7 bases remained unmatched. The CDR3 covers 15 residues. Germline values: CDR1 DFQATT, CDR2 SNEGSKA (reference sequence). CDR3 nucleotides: TGCAGTGCTAGGAGGCTAGCGGGAGGACAAGATACGCAGTATTTT. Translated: CSARRLAGGQDTQYF.

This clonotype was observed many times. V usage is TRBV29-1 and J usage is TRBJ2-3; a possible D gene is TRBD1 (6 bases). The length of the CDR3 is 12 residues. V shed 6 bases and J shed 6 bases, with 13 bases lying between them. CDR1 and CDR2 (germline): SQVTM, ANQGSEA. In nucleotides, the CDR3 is TGCAGCGTATCACAGGGAACCGATACGCAGTATTTT. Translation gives CSVSQGTDTQYF.

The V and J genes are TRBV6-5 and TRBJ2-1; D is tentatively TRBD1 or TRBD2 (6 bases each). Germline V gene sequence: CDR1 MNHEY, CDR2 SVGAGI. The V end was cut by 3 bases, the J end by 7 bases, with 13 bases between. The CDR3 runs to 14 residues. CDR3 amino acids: CASSYGTGANEQFF. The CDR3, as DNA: TGTGCCAGCAGTTATGGGACGGGGGCTAATGAGCAGTTCTTC.